These T cell receptor beta chains were read from a single sample in a study of cytomegalovirus exposure and HLA in healthy donors. Assay: immunoSEQ multiplex PCR; the TCRdb copy retains only in-frame clones and omits some. The sample carries some 160,000 clones, 65% to 80% recorded once. Input material: PBMCs. Every receptor here comes from a woman aged 30 to 39 in good health and CMV-seronegative. Each CDR3 is given with its conserved first and last residue. The order of the fields is V gene, J gene, clone size, D gene, CDR3 DNA, CDR3 protein. The D gene is left open where the match is weak. Rows give clone size only sometimes, using once, few, many, or a class for an expanded clone.

V: TRBV27; J: TRBJ2-4; size: .; D: TRBD1; DNA: TGTGCCAGCAGTTTACAGGGGGCGGACATTCAGTACTTC; CDR3: CASSLQGADIQYF
V: TRBV27; J: TRBJ2-5; size: .; D: TRBD1; DNA: TGTGCCAGCACCCCGGGACAGGGGGCGGAGACCCAGTACTTC; CDR3: CASTPGQGAETQYF
V: TRBV2; J: TRBJ1-2; size: .; D: .; DNA: TGTGCCAGCAGTGAAGCGGGCACAGTCAACTATGGCTACACCTTC; CDR3: CASSEAGTVNYGYTF
V: TRBV5-1; J: TRBJ2-2; size: .; D: TRBD1; DNA: TGCGCCAGCAATCCCTCCCCGACAGGGGCGGACACCGGGGAGCTGTTTTTT; CDR3: CASNPSPTGADTGELFF
V: TRBV6-1; J: TRBJ1-2; size: .; D: .; DNA: TGTGCCAGCAGTGAAGCTCACGGCTATGGCTACACCTTC; CDR3: CASSEAHGYGYTF
V: TRBV19; J: TRBJ1-5; size: few; D: TRBD1; DNA: TGTGCCAGTAGTCCGGACAGGGAAGGTTGGGCCAGAAGCAATCAGCCCCAGCATTTT; CDR3: CASSPDREGWARSNQPQHF
V: TRBV5-1; J: TRBJ1-4; size: .; D: .; DNA: TGCGCCAGCAGCTTGAGGGGATCGACTTCTAATGAAAAACTGTTTTTT; CDR3: CASSLRGSTSNEKLFF
V: TRBV30; J: TRBJ2-7; size: .; D: TRBD2; DNA: TGTGCCTGGAGCCTAAACGGGGGGGAGCAGTACTTC; CDR3: CAWSLNGGEQYF
V: TRBV5-1; J: TRBJ2-7; size: .; D: TRBD1; DNA: TGCGCCAGCAGCTTGTCGTGGGACAGAACCTACGAGCAGTACTTC; CDR3: CASSLSWDRTYEQYF
V: TRBV5-6; J: TRBJ2-7; size: .; D: TRBD1; DNA: TGTGCCAGCAGCTCCGGGACAGGGGCTTACGAGCAGTACTTC; CDR3: CASSSGTGAYEQYF
V: TRBV25-1; J: TRBJ1-1; size: .; D: TRBD1; DNA: TGTGCCAGCGCTGGGACAGGGGCTGGGGAAGCTTTCTTT; CDR3: CASAGTGAGEAFF
V: TRBV7-9; J: TRBJ1-2; size: .; D: .; DNA: TGTGCCAGCAGCTTGAGCTGGGAGGGACCGGCTGGCTACACCTTC; CDR3: CASSLSWEGPAGYTF
V: TRBV7-2; J: TRBJ2-3; size: .; D: .; DNA: TGTGCCAGCAGCTTAACTATCGTAGTAAGCACAGATACGCAGTATTTT; CDR3: CASSLTIVVSTDTQYF
V: TRBV19; J: TRBJ1-2; size: .; D: TRBD1; DNA: TGTGCCAGTAGTATCGGACAGGGTTATGGCTACACCTTC; CDR3: CASSIGQGYGYTF
V: TRBV6-6; J: TRBJ2-3; size: few; D: .; DNA: TGTGCCAGCAGAGGGGGTACGCAGTATTTT; CDR3: CASRGGTQYF
V: TRBV6-1; J: TRBJ2-7; size: .; D: TRBD2; DNA: TGTGCCAGCAGTGAGCAGGGTCTAGCGGCCTACGAGCAGTACTTC; CDR3: CASSEQGLAAYEQYF
V: TRBV5-1; J: TRBJ2-3; size: .; D: .; DNA: TGCGCCAGCAGTCAATCCGCTAACACAGATACGCAGTATTTT; CDR3: CASSQSANTDTQYF
V: TRBV29-1; J: TRBJ2-7; size: .; D: .; DNA: TGCAGCGTTGAAATGCAGGGCCACGAGCAGTACTTC; CDR3: CSVEMQGHEQYF
V: TRBV7-8; J: TRBJ1-5; size: once; D: TRBD1; DNA: TGTGCCAGCAGCTTAGGGACAGGGAGCAATCAGCCCCAGCATTTT; CDR3: CASSLGTGSNQPQHF
V: TRBV2; J: TRBJ1-1; size: .; D: TRBD1; DNA: TGTGCCAGCAGTCGAGCTGGGACAGGGGTTGAAGCTTTCTTT; CDR3: CASSRAGTGVEAFF
V: TRBV9; J: TRBJ2-1; size: .; D: .; DNA: TGTGCCAGCAGCGTAGGTATGGGCGGGGTCTACAATGAGCAGTTCTTC; CDR3: CASSVGMGGVYNEQFF
V: TRBV5-6; J: TRBJ2-3; size: .; D: TRBD2; DNA: TGTGCCAGCAACCGGCCAGGATTAGCGGGTCCCCGCGGCACGCAGTATTTT; CDR3: CASNRPGLAGPRGTQYF
V: TRBV6-1; J: TRBJ1-5; size: .; D: .; DNA: TGTGCCAGCAGTTTCCGCGACCAGGTTCGGTTT; CDR3: CASSFRDQVRF
V: TRBV4-1; J: TRBJ1-1; size: few; D: .; DNA: TGCGCCAGCAGCCTCCAGAGGGCGAACACTGAAGCTTTCTTT; CDR3: CASSLQRANTEAFF